The subject of this entry is one T cell receptor (beta chain). These data come from a study of T cell responses to AZD1222 COVID-19 vaccine. Germline values: CDR1 SGHDN, CDR2 FVKESK. The CDR3 runs to 14 residues. Trimming removed 4 bases from V and 6 bases from J, with 16 bases in between. TCRdb keeps only in-frame clones here, not all; method: immunoSEQ multiplex PCR. The table records about 110,000 clones, approximately 85% of them present only once. This sequence joins TRBV14 and TRBJ2-7; perhaps D is TRBD1 or TRBD2 (5 bases each). Sequences were derived from peripheral blood, sampled on day 0 of AZD1222 vaccination. This receptor was identified in an adult in good health. CDR3 residues: CASSRGTLVAEQYF. Here the CDR3 DNA reads TGTGCCAGCAGCCGAGGGACGTTGGTAGCCGAGCAGTACTTC.